Presented here are 31 T cell receptor beta chains from one specimen sequenced in a study of T cells after posttransplantation cyclophosphamide. Busulfan-fludarabine conditioning, marrow transplant, and cyclophosphamide on days +3 and +4 were administered. TCRdb's table, derived via immunoSEQ multiplex PCR, lists solely in-frame clones and lacks some. This sample comprises about 6,400 clones, none seen once only. This sample comprised PBMCs, obtained after an allogeneic stem cell transplant with post-transplant cyclophosphamide. These receptors were collected from a male patient aged 30 to 39 who received an allogeneic stem cell transplant from an unrelated donor, was CMV-positive, and had acute and chronic GVHD. Some T cells may be supplied by the graft donor.

This clone ranks as medium-sized. This chain connects TRBV19 to TRBJ2-7; 9 bases match TRBD1. This CDR3 contains 12 residues. The V and J ends lost 10 bases and 5 bases, in that order; junction bases with no gene match: 6. Per the germline V gene, CDR1 is LNHDA and CDR2 is SQIVND (reference sequence). The CDR3 nucleotides are TGTGCCACCCAAGGGGACAGGGACGAGCAGTACTTC. It specifies CATQGDRDEQYF.

At least ten counts were recorded for this clone. One end of the junction fails to match germline, which may point to a read error. The chain is built from TRBV7-7 and TRBJ2-2, with 7 bases identical to TRBD2. The length of the CDR3 is 18 residues. Germline CDR1 reads SSHAT; CDR2 reads FNYEAQ (reference sequence). This CDR3 is CASSLARGKGTNIGELFF. The DNA of the CDR3 is TGTGCTAGCAGCTTAGCGCGGGGGAAAGGGACGAATATCGGGGAGCTGTTTTTT.

This clone was observed many times. This chain links TRBV5-5 with TRBJ1-5, with D maybe TRBD1 (5 bases). V gave up 0 bases and J gave up 0 bases, with 16 bases separating them. This CDR3 has 18 residues. Germline V gene data show CDR1 as SGHKS and CDR2 as YYEKEE (reference sequence). The CDR3 nucleotides read TGTGCCAGCAGCTTGGTAGGAGACAGCGTTTTTAGCAATCAGCCCCAGCATTTT. This codes for CASSLVGDSVFSNQPQHF.

This chain joins TRBV6-1 and TRBJ2-2; possibly TRBD1 for D (5 bases). Germline V lookup: CDR1 MNHNS, CDR2 SASEGT. CDR3 length equals 14 residues. Trimming left V 4 bases short and J 1 base short, with 7 bases between. The CDR3 bases are TGTGCCAGCAGTGTTGGACAGAACACCGGGGAGCTGTTTTTT. Protein product: CASSVGQNTGELFF.

This clone was observed many times. V usage is TRBV27 and J usage is TRBJ2-2; D unclear. V was cut by 3 bases and J by 5 bases, with 4 bases left in between. The CDR3 runs 12 residues. Germline V gene lookup returns CDR1 MNHEY and CDR2 SMNVEV (reference sequence). The CDR3 DNA reads as TGTGCCAGCAGTTTGCGGACCGGGGAGCTGTTTTTT. Protein: CASSLRTGELFF.

This clone was found many times. This CDR3 is CASSQETGVRGEETQYF. In DNA, the CDR3 is TGTGCCAGCAGCCAAGAAACGGGGGTGCGAGGCGAAGAGACCCAGTACTTC. V and J are TRBV4-2 and TRBJ2-5, with a possible D match to TRBD2 (6 bases). This CDR3 has 17 amino acids. Deletions cut 0 bases from V and 3 bases from J, with 17 bases between. Germline values: CDR1 LGHNA, CDR2 YNFKEQ.

This clone has ten or more counts. V is TRBV25-1 and J is TRBJ2-5; 9 bases map to TRBD1. CDR1 is MGHDK, CDR2 SYGVNS, per germline. V shed 4 bases and J 4 bases; nucleotides not matched to a gene: 7. The CDR3 has 15 residues. CDR3 in amino acids: CASSASGQGIETQYF. CDR3 nucleotides: TGTGCCAGCAGTGCCTCGGGACAGGGAATAGAGACCCAGTACTTC.

This clone showed up many times. This sequence joins TRBV27 and TRBJ2-7, with 10 bases lining up with TRBD2. The CDR3 spans 14 residues. The germline V gene encodes CDR1 MNHEY and CDR2 SMNVEV (reference sequence). Trimming removed 5 bases from V and 4 bases from J; junction bases left unmatched: 5. CDR3 amino acids: CASSRGLANYEQYF. The CDR3 nucleotides read TGTGCCAGCAGTAGGGGACTAGCGAATTACGAGCAGTACTTC.

This clone was seen many times. The chain carries TRBV5-6 and TRBJ1-5; 8 nucleotides line up with TRBD1. V shed 0 bases and J 6 bases; nucleotides not matched to a gene: 5. The CDR3 runs to 15 residues. Germline V CDR1 and CDR2: SGHDT, YYEEEE. The chain's CDR3 is CASSLGTGTVQPQHF. The CDR3 DNA reads TGTGCCAGCAGCTTGGGGACAGGGACGGTTCAGCCCCAGCATTTT.

This chain uses TRBV7-6 with TRBJ2-1; 12 bases map to TRBD1. Germline trimming cut 1 base from V and 9 bases from J; bases unmatched to any gene: 4. The CDR3 has 15 residues. Per the germline V gene, CDR1 is SGHVS and CDR2 is FNYEAQ. CDR3: CASSLDGTGGGEQFF. CDR3 DNA: TGTGCCAGCAGCTTAGATGGGACAGGGGGCGGTGAGCAGTTCTTC.

This clone has at least ten counts. This sequence joins TRBV5-1 and TRBJ2-5, with D perhaps matching TRBD1 (6 bases). The CDR3 runs 14 residues. Trimming pared 2 bases from V and 1 base from J, leaving 9 bases between. The V gene's germline CDR1 is SGHRS and CDR2 YFSETQ. The CDR3 sequence: CASSFGRGQETQYF. The CDR3 region has the DNA TGCGCCAGCAGCTTCGGCAGGGGCCAAGAGACCCAGTACTTC.

This clone was counted at least ten times. The chain carries TRBV19 and TRBJ1-1, with 10 bases identical to TRBD1. CDR1 is LNHDA and CDR2 is SQIVND in the germline V gene (reference sequence). J lost 1 base, V lost 3 bases, and 8 bases had no gene match. This CDR3 region has 17 residues. CDR3 region: CASSMRDRGHGNTEAFF. The CDR3 DNA follows: TGTGCCAGTAGTATGAGGGACAGGGGACATGGGAACACTGAAGCTTTCTTT.

This clone was seen more than once but under ten times. V and J are TRBV5-1 and TRBJ2-5; TRBD2 agrees at 11 bases. Germline loops: CDR1 SGHRS, CDR2 YFSETQ. V dropped 5 bases and J dropped 4; count of bases not matched to a gene: 7. This CDR3 has 15 amino acids. The CDR3 spells CASRLAGEVSETQYF. CDR3 coding DNA: TGCGCCAGCAGACTAGCGGGGGAAGTGTCAGAGACCCAGTACTTC. The full variable domain, with the rest looked up from reference TRBV5-1 and TRBJ2-5, is KAGVTQTPRYLIKTRGQQVTLSCSPISGHRSVSWYQQTPGQGLQFLFEYFSETQRNKGNFPGRFSGRQFSNSRSEMNVSTLELGDSALYLCASRLAGEVSETQYFGPGTRLLVL.

This clone showed up many times. The rearrangement joins TRBV9 to TRBJ2-3; possibly TRBD2 for D (7 bases). CDR3 length: 16 residues. Germline V gene data show CDR1 as SGDLS and CDR2 as YYNGEE. The V and J ends lost 1 base and 0 bases respectively, with 12 bases between them. The CDR3: CASSVRRGGSTDTQYF. The CDR3 region has the DNA TGTGCCAGCAGCGTACGCCGCGGGGGCAGCACAGATACGCAGTATTTT.

This clone was counted at least ten times. The chain recombines TRBV2 with TRBJ1-1; 8 nucleotides match TRBD1. Germline trimming cut 1 base from V and 4 bases from J; bases unmatched to any gene: 8. There are 16 residues in the CDR3. From germline, CDR1 is SNHLY and CDR2 FYNNEI. The CDR3 loop is CASSEGWGQAGTEAFF. CDR3 bases: TGTGCCAGCAGTGAAGGTTGGGGACAGGCCGGCACTGAAGCTTTCTTT. The full variable domain, with the rest looked up from reference TRBV2 and TRBJ1-1, is EPEVTQTPSHQVTQMGQEVILRCVPISNHLYFYWYRQILGQKVEFLVSFYNNEISEKSEIFDDQFSVERPDGSNFTLKIRSTKLEDSAMYFCASSEGWGQAGTEAFFGQGTRLTVV.

This clone was seen many times. This chain links TRBV19 with TRBJ2-1; TRBD1 agrees at 8 bases. The V gene end was trimmed by 5 bases and the J gene end by 7 bases; junction bases not matched to a gene: 10. This CDR3 region has 15 residues. Germline CDR1 reads LNHDA; CDR2 reads SQIVND (reference sequence). CDR3: CASSQAGGIENEQFF. CDR3 DNA: TGTGCCAGTAGTCAAGCAGGGGGCATCGAGAATGAGCAGTTCTTC.

This clone has ten or more counts. V and J are TRBV27 and TRBJ1-1, with 7 bases aligning to TRBD1. Germline CDR1 is MNHEY and CDR2 is SMNVEV (reference sequence). The trim removed 6 bases at V and 5 bases at J, leaving 15 bases unmatched. There are 16 residues in the CDR3. CDR3 nucleotides: TGTGCCAGCAGCTATATGCGAACAGGGGCGGGAACTGAAGCTTTCTTT. Translating it yields CASSYMRTGAGTEAFF.

This clone was counted at least ten times. The J gene is TRBJ1-1, the V gene TRBV19, with D tentatively TRBD1 (6 bases). The germline V gene encodes CDR1 LNHDA and CDR2 SQIVND (reference sequence). V was shortened by 3 bases and J by 3 bases, with 11 bases between the two germline ends. This CDR3 spans 14 amino acids. The CDR3 reads CASSIGDKHTEAFF. For the CDR3, the DNA is TGTGCCAGTAGTATCGGGGACAAGCACACTGAAGCTTTCTTT.

Many counts were recorded for this clone. The rearrangement joins TRBV29-1 to TRBJ2-7; the D gene is possibly TRBD2 (6 bases). The V end lost 5 bases, the J end lost 8 bases, and 16 bases lay between the germline ends. The CDR3 has 12 amino acids. CDR1 is SQVTM and CDR2 is ANQGSEA in the germline V gene. CDR3 sequence (DNA): TGCAGCGTTCAACGTGGAGGGGCCCAGCAGTACTTC. Translated, it gives CSVQRGGAQQYF.

In its sample, this clone was seen many times. The chain employs TRBV7-2 and TRBJ2-7; D is perhaps TRBD1 (5 bases). The germline V gene encodes CDR1 SGHTA and CDR2 FQGNSA. The CDR3 runs to 13 residues. The DNA for the CDR3 is TGTGCTCACAGGTTCTCCCCTCCGGGTGAGCAGTACTTC. Protein: CAHRFSPPGEQYF. The full variable domain, with the rest looked up from reference TRBV7-2 and TRBJ2-7, is GAGVSQSPSNKVTEKGKDVELRCDPISGHTALYWYRQSLGQGLEFLIYFQGNSAPDKSGLPSDRFSAERTGGSVSTLTIQRTQQEDSAVYLCAHRFSPPGEQYFGPGTRLTVT.

This clone has at least ten counts. The V gene is TRBV9, the J gene TRBJ2-7, with 10 bases fitting TRBD2. V lost 7 bases to trimming and J lost 4 bases; unmatched junction nucleotides: 14. The CDR3 extends over 16 amino acids. Germline V CDR1 and CDR2: SGDLS, YYNGEE. This CDR3 reads CASSPGGSGGGYEQYF. CDR3 bases: TGTGCCAGCTCCCCTGGGGGGAGCGGGGGGGGTTACGAGCAGTACTTC.

This clone was counted at least ten times. The chain uses TRBV14 and TRBJ1-2; the match to TRBD1 covers 7 bases. This CDR3 contains 14 residues. Germline CDR1 and CDR2: SGHDN and FVKESK. The V segment lost 0 bases and the J segment 2 bases; nucleotides outside the gene matches: 0. CDR3 sequence (DNA): TGTGCCAGCAGCCAAGACAGGGGGAACTATGGCTACACCTTC. Its protein is CASSQDRGNYGYTF.

V is TRBV15 and J is TRBJ2-7; 10 nucleotides align to TRBD1. Germline CDR1 reads LNHNV; CDR2 reads YYDKDF (reference sequence). Trimming took 0 bases from V and 3 from J; bases not matched to a gene: 2. This CDR3 is 15 amino acids long. CDR3 loop: CATSRDRTGGYEQYF. The CDR3 bases are TGTGCCACCAGCAGAGATCGGACAGGGGGCTACGAGCAGTACTTC.

At least ten counts were recorded for this clone. The rearrangement joins TRBV10-3 to TRBJ2-7; 9 nucleotides align to TRBD1. This CDR3 is built from 16 residues. The germline gives CDR1 ENHRY, CDR2 SYGVKD. The ends lost 7 bases at V and 5 bases at J; junction bases unmatched: 15. This CDR3 is CAINLGAGQGIDEQYF. In nucleotides, the CDR3 is TGTGCCATCAACCTAGGGGCGGGACAGGGTATAGACGAGCAGTACTTC.

There are many counts of this clone. The chain has TRBV7-2 and TRBJ2-7, with D possibly matching TRBD2 (6 bases). Germline lookup yields CDR1 SGHTA and CDR2 FQGNSA. Trimming removed 1 base from V and 4 bases from J, with 11 bases in between. This CDR3 contains 14 residues. CDR3 in DNA: TGTGCCAGCAGCTTAGGGGTAGGGAGGTACGAGCAGTACTTC. Translated: CASSLGVGRYEQYF. The full variable domain, its missing parts supplied by reference TRBV7-2 and TRBJ2-7, is GAGVSQSPSNKVTEKGKDVELRCDPISGHTALYWYRQSLGQGLEFLIYFQGNSAPDKSGLPSDRFSAERTGGSVSTLTIQRTQQEDSAVYLCASSLGVGRYEQYFGPGTRLTVT.

This clone showed up many times. V and J are TRBV5-1 and TRBJ1-2; TRBD1 is a possible D gene (5 bases). V was shortened by 4 bases and J by 5 bases, with 12 bases between the two germline ends. Germline CDR1 SGHRS, CDR2 YFSETQ. The CDR3 sequence is 13 residues long. The CDR3 nucleotides are TGCGCCAGCAGCCTGGGGCAGCGATATGGCTACACCTTC. This gives the protein CASSLGQRYGYTF.

This clone appeared many times. The V call is TRBV30, the J call TRBJ2-1; 12 bases align to TRBD2. The CDR3 totals 16 residues. Germline CDR1 is GTSNPN and CDR2 is SVGIG (reference sequence). The V segment lost 4 bases and the J segment 8 bases; nucleotides outside the gene matches: 12. The CDR3 DNA follows: TGTGCCTGGATGAAACCGGGACTAGCGGGCAGGTATGAGCAGTTCTTC. Its translation: CAWMKPGLAGRYEQFF.

This clone was seen ten or more times. The CDR3 is CASSLRGNTEAFF. CDR3 DNA: TGTGCCAGCAGCTTGAGGGGTAACACTGAAGCTTTCTTT. This chain links TRBV5-4 with TRBJ1-1, with TRBD1 as a possible D gene (5 bases). V was cut by 1 base and J by 2 bases, with 6 bases left in between. Germline values: CDR1 SGHNT, CDR2 YYREEE (reference sequence). This CDR3 comprises 13 residues.

This clone was seen ten or more times. The J gene is TRBJ2-5, the V gene TRBV19; tentatively, D is TRBD2 (6 bases). Trimming shortened V by 6 bases and J by 3 bases, and 23 bases separated the two germline ends. This CDR3 region has 17 residues. The germline V gene encodes CDR1 LNHDA and CDR2 SQIVND (reference sequence). The CDR3 region is CASRPRGGWEREETQYF. The DNA for the CDR3 is TGTGCCAGTAGACCCCGCGGCGGGTGGGAGCGGGAAGAGACCCAGTACTTC.

This clone was counted between two and nine times. A single base is all that separates this from a far larger clone, so a read error is likely. V usage is TRBV6-1 and J usage is TRBJ1-5, with TRBD1 matching 7 bases. The trim removed 4 bases at V and 2 bases at J, leaving 5 bases unmatched. The germline CDR1 and CDR2 sequences are MNHNS and SASEGT. This CDR3 comprises 15 residues. The CDR3 DNA sequence: TGTGCCAGCAGTGGACAGGGTTCTGGCAATCAGCCCCAGCATTTT. Amino acid sequence: CASSGQGSGNQPQHF.

This clone was observed many times. The V and J genes are TRBV29-1 and TRBJ1-1, with D perhaps TRBD1 (6 bases). CDR3 length equals 13 residues. Germline V gene data show CDR1 as SQVTM and CDR2 as ANQGSEA. Trimming pared 4 bases from V and 6 bases from J, leaving 15 bases between. The CDR3 loop is CSVGAQGGAEAFF. The CDR3 DNA follows: TGCAGCGTTGGGGCACAGGGTGGCGCTGAAGCTTTCTTT.